These T cell receptor beta chains were read from a single sample in a study of TIL therapy for anti-PD-1-resistant metastatic lung cancer. The data were produced by immunoSEQ multiplex PCR, yet TCRdb's version contains in-frame clones alone and is incomplete. The sample holds 25,000 to 35,000 clones, 70% to 80% seen once. This material consisted of blood, taken at baseline. All receptors derive from a woman aged 30 to 85 with non-small cell lung cancer. Both conserved end residues are part of each CDR3. Each record gives: clone size, CDR3 length, V gene, D gene, J gene, CDR3 protein, CDR3 DNA. D genes are given only for firm matches. The size field is filled for only some rows; it gives once, few, many or a size class.

.	16	TRBV5-1	.	TRBJ2-1	CASSGRQASSYNEQFF	TGCGCCAGCAGCGGGCGACAGGCTAGCTCCTACAATGAGCAGTTCTTC
.	14	TRBV19	.	TRBJ2-7	CASARQALGYEQYF	TGTGCCAGTGCCAGACAGGCATTGGGCTACGAGCAGTACTTC
.	17	TRBV19	TRBD2	TRBJ2-3	CASSRSGLAGASDTQYF	TGTGCCAGTAGTAGAAGTGGGCTAGCGGGAGCCTCAGATACGCAGTATTTT
.	17	TRBV11-2	.	TRBJ2-7	CASSSTQAGSKLYEQYF	TGTGCCAGCAGCTCGACCCAGGCGGGGTCCAAGCTTTACGAGCAGTACTTC
.	11	TRBV20-1	.	TRBJ1-2	CSARDLGGYTF	TGCAGTGCTAGAGATTTAGGTGGCTACACCTTC
.	17	TRBV6-1	TRBD2	TRBJ2-7	CASSDLGTSGRLYEQYF	TGTGCCAGCAGTGACCTTGGGACTAGCGGGAGATTGTACGAGCAGTACTTC
.	17	TRBV18	TRBD1	TRBJ1-1	CASSPPKDGQGNTEAFF	TGTGCCAGCTCACCACCAAAGGACGGACAGGGAAATACTGAAGCTTTCTTT
.	12	TRBV19	.	TRBJ1-1	CASSHMNTEAFF	TGTGCCAGTTCGCACATGAACACTGAAGCTTTCTTT
.	15	TRBV19	.	TRBJ2-3	CASSMRTATTDTQYF	TGTGCCAGTAGTATGCGGACAGCAACAACAGATACGCAGTATTTT
.	13	TRBV27	.	TRBJ2-7	CASQRGFSYEQYF	TGTGCCAGCCAGCGTGGGTTCTCCTACGAGCAGTACTTC
.	13	TRBV18	.	TRBJ2-5	CASTTGLRETQYF	TGTGCCTCTACCACAGGGCTTCGGGAGACCCAGTACTTC
.	14	TRBV2	.	TRBJ1-2	CASRGDGLNYGYTF	TGTGCCAGCAGGGGGGACGGTCTTAACTATGGCTACACCTTC
.	16	TRBV5-1	.	TRBJ2-6	CASSLGQVTGANVLTF	TGCGCCAGCAGCTTGGGCCAGGTAACCGGGGCCAACGTCCTGACTTTC
.	14	TRBV7-9	TRBD2	TRBJ2-7	CASSSREASYEQYF	TGTGCCAGCAGCTCCCGGGAGGCCTCCTACGAGCAGTACTTC
once	14	TRBV6-1	.	TRBJ2-7	CASWLSVGRDEQYF	TGTGCCAGCTGGCTGAGTGTGGGCAGGGACGAGCAGTACTTC
.	16	TRBV12-5	.	TRBJ2-1	CASGLEAGTPYNEQFF	TGTGCTAGTGGTTTGGAAGCAGGAACCCCATACAATGAGCAGTTCTTC
few	12	TRBV7-9	.	TRBJ2-7	CASSLVAGEQYF	TGTGCCAGCAGCTTAGTGGCGGGAGAGCAGTACTTC
.	15	TRBV7-2	.	TRBJ2-1	CASSLRSSPGDEQFF	TGTGCCAGCAGCTTAAGGTCTAGCCCGGGGGATGAGCAGTTCTTC
.	14	TRBV6-6	.	TRBJ2-5	CASSPLLGKETQYF	TGTGCCAGCAGTCCCCTTTTAGGGAAAGAGACCCAGTACTTC
.	13	TRBV7-2	.	TRBJ1-2	CASSLSREYGYTF	TGTGCCAGCAGCTTATCCAGGGAATACGGCTACACCTTC